This TCR beta chain comes out of a study of blood T cell repertoires in COVID-19 (TCRdb year 2020). Turning to the overall study: The collaborator samples originated in the United States, Italy and Spain and spanned the acute and convalescent phases of COVID-19. The material from the prospective study consisted of cDNA or gDNA derived from T cells, B-cell-depleted T cells, or PBMCs. Subjects who had been exposed to COVID-19, were actively infected with it, or had recovered from it provided the deeply sampled blood TCRbeta repertoires that made up the dataset. The repertoires were released in a freely available public database intended as a resource for research on the immune response to SARS-CoV-2. The samples were drawn from the first 160 participants of the ongoing ImmuneRACE study and from 950 to 1,500 subjects provided by 6 global collaborators. The sample metadata nearly always contained a de-identified subject ID, COVID-19 status, age in years and sex. Where available, HLA class I and class II types were taken from metadata supplied by the sample provider and were not determined by assay-based typing. The paper as a whole reports these results and caveats: How much clinical and demographic metadata was included differed by source and by participant, and the metadata was provided uncurated.

Including the terminal cysteine and phenylalanine, the CDR3 comprises 14 residues. Only the CDR3 DNA stays, 42 bases, in frame from base 1. Reading the germline V gene gives CDR1 MDHEN and CDR2 SYDVKM. Germline trimming: 5 bases from V, 6 bases from J; junction bases outside gene matches: 5. TCRbeta CDR3 regions were amplified from genomic DNA using the immunoSEQ Assay, a bias-controlled multiplex PCR. As for the original processing: Within the assay, amplification of reference gene primers was used to estimate how many nucleated cells each sample contained. To quantify the absolute abundance of each unique TCRbeta CDR3 rearrangement, sequence reads were collapsed and filtered. Productive Simpson clonality was computed per sample as the square root of Simpson's diversity index over productive rearrangements. Held by TCRdb, this immuneACCESS table contains in-frame sequences only and omits some clones. Under half of the omission traces to an unresolved V gene where checked; the cause of the rest is unknown. The DNA was the basis for D and trimming; V, J and clone size are from that table. The sample profile shows roughly 430,000 clones; 70% to 90% of them were found once. The ten largest clones represent about 1.5% of the sample.

This clone was counted once. There is no known antigen for this receptor. Base qualities are not recorded, but no much larger clone differs from it by a single base. This specimen includes other DNA sequences encoding the same CDR3. Participants in the prospective study were aged 18 to 89 years, lived in 24 United States geographic areas, and enrolled through a virtual design. Cohort assignment in the prospective study relied on participant-reported clinical history from a screening survey and a study questionnaire. Exposed participants had been in contact, within 2 weeks of entering the study, with a person who had a PCR-confirmed or clinician-diagnosed case of COVID-19. In the prospective study, whole blood, serum and a nasopharyngeal or oropharyngeal swab were collected from each participant by mobile phlebotomists. Over a roughly 2-month period, participants in the prospective study had the option of providing additional blood draws and questionnaires. Before DNA extraction, blood samples from the prospective study were shipped at room temperature or frozen.

The chain links TRBV28 with TRBJ2-7, with TRBD2 matching 12 junction bases. The source is a woman between 18 and 29 years old who had been exposed to COVID-19. Sequenced sample: PBMCs or T cells enriched from blood (not recorded which). The nucleotide sequence reads TGTGCCAGCAGTCTCCTAGCGGGAGGGGGCGAGCAGTACTTC. Translated, this is CASSLLAGGGEQYF.